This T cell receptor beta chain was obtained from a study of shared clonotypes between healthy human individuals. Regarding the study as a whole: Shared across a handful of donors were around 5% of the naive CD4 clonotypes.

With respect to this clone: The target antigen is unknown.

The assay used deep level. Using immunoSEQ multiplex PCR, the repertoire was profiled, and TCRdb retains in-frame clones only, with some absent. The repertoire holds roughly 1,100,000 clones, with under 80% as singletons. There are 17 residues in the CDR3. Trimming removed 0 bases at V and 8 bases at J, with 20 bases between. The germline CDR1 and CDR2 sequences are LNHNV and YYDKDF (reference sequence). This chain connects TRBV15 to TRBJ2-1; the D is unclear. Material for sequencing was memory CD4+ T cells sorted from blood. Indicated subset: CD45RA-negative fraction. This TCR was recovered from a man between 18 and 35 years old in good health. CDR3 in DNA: TGTGCCACCAGCAGAGATCCCCAGGCGGCCGCTCGGGATGAGCAGTTCTTC. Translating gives CATSRDPQAAARDEQFF. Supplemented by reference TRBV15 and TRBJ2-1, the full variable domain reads DAMVIQNPRYQVTQFGKPVTLSCSQTLNHNVMYWYQQKSSQAPKLLFHYYDKDFNNEADTPDNFQSRRPNTSFCFLDIRSPGLGDTAMYLCATSRDPQAAARDEQFFGPGTRLTVL.